This T cell receptor beta chain was found in a study of blood T cells in healthy people across ages. General study findings and limits: Aged donors had fewer naive CD4+ cells and lower diversity than long-lived donors.

This clonotype has just a few counts. Its antigen is not known. The V gene's germline CDR1 is MDHEN and CDR2 SYDVKM. This CDR3 has 16 residues. A second roughly 6 to 11 cycle PCR used barcoded and J-beta primers. TCRdb called the 5' RACE reads again in MiXCR, with one record for every CDR3 protein. This table has almost 300,000 distinct CDR3 sequences, about 25% appearing once. The sequence was collected from a woman aged 70 to 79 in good health. The chain has TRBV28 and TRBJ2-1; perhaps TRBD2 as D (6 bases). The closer fit of TRBJ2-5 to the DNA end suggests the J call may be wrong. Sequencing was carried out using blood. The DNA for the CDR3 is TGTGCCAGCAGTTTATCCCCTTCCGCAGGGAGGGAGACCCAGTACTTC. It codes for CASSLSPSAGRETQYF.